This T cell receptor (beta chain) was recovered during a study of radiation and T cells in renal cell carcinoma. Indicated time point: blood 2 weeks post-SBRT. Treatment indicated: 15 Gy SBRT to primary tumor, nephrectomy 4 weeks later. The repertoire was sequenced with immunoSEQ multiplex PCR; TCRdb's copy has only in-frame clones and lacks some. Of more than 100,000 clones in the sample, 88% are singletons; the top ten hold about 5.6%. This CDR3 is built from 15 residues. Trimming at V came to 3 bases and at J to 4 bases, leaving 5 bases not matched to a gene. Germline lookup yields CDR1 KGHSH and CDR2 LQKENI.

The sample consisted of blood, taken from a patient whose treatment included radiotherapy and nephrectomy. The TCR was taken from a woman in her seventies with renal cell carcinoma. The V gene is TRBV18, the J gene TRBJ2-1, with TRBD2 matching over 8 bases. CDR3 coding DNA: TGTGCCAGCTCACCCCCCAGCGGGGGATACAATGAGCAGTTCTTC. Translation gives CASSPPSGGYNEQFF.